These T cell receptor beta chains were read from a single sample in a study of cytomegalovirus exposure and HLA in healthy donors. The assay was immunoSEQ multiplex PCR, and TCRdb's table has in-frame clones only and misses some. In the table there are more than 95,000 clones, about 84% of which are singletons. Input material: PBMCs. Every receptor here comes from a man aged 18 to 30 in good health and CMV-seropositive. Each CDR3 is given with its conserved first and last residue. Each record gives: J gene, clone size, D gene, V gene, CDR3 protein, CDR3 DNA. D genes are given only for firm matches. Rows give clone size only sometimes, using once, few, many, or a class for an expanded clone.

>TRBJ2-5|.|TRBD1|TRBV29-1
CSVEYQGQGIQETQYF
TGCAGCGTGGAGTACCAGGGACAGGGAATCCAAGAGACCCAGTACTTC
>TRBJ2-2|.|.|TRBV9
CASRSGNTGELFF
TGTGCCAGTCGATCAGGGAACACCGGGGAGCTGTTTTTT
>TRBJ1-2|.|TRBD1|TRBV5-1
CASSPTGQGAVGYTF
TGCGCCAGCAGCCCCACAGGACAGGGGGCAGTAGGCTACACCTTC
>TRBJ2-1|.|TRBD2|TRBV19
CASSIVAGGLIF
TGTGCCAGTAGTATAGTTGCGGGAGGGCTAATCTTC
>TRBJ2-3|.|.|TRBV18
CASSPTSFADTQYF
TGTGCCAGCTCACCAACTAGCTTCGCAGATACGCAGTATTTT
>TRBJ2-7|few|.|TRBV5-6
CASSLGHPYEQYF
TGTGCCAGCAGCTTGGGACACCCCTACGAGCAGTACTTC
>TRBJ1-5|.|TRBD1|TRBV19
CASSIRTGPNQPQHF
TGTGCCAGTAGTATCCGGACAGGGCCCAATCAGCCCCAGCATTTT
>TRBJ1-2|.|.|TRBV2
CASSEARVGGQGYGYTF
TGTGCCAGCAGTGAAGCGAGGGTGGGGGGGCAGGGCTATGGCTACACCTTC
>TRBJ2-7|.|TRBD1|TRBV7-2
CASSLKLDRAYEQYF
TGTGCCAGCAGCTTAAAGTTGGACAGGGCTTACGAGCAGTACTTC
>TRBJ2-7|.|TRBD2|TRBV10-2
CASSEGRDEQYF
TGCGCCAGCAGTGAAGGGAGGGACGAGCAGTACTTC
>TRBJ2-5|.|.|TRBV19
CASSRGRGQETQYF
TGTGCCAGTAGTAGGGGTCGGGGACAAGAGACCCAGTACTTC
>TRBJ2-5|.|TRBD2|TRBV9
CASSVEEGLDLETQYF
TGTGCCAGCAGCGTAGAGGAGGGACTAGATCTAGAGACCCAGTACTTC
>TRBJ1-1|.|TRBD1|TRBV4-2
CASSRTGGGLSEAFF
TGTGCCAGCAGCAGGACAGGGGGCGGCCTCAGTGAAGCTTTCTTT